A single T cell receptor beta chain is shown here with its context. What it binds is unknown. Over 95% purity was reached by all sorted populations. Sequencing targeted expressed TCRB transcripts, as all isolated RNA had been reverse transcribed. Assay: immunoSEQ multiplex PCR; the TCRdb copy retains only in-frame clones and omits some. The table lists about 230,000 clones, about a sixth of them singletons. Germline V lookup: CDR1 SQVTM, CDR2 ANQGSEA. The CDR3 is 14 residues long. The V gene lost 4 bases and the J gene lost 0 bases, with 10 bases spanning the gap. The data belong to a study of beta chain features in type 1 diabetes. For the study at large: Sorted cells numbering under 110 million were examined across all samples.

Broader study findings: Researchers report that Type 1 diabetes patients had moderately but significantly shorter TCRB CDR3s across all four CD4+ subsets.

Sequenced material: naive CD4+ T cells from blood. The V gene is TRBV29-1, the J gene TRBJ2-1, with D possibly TRBD2 on 5 matching bases. This sequence originates from a man aged 30 to 39 with type 1 diabetes. The CDR3 DNA is TGCAGCGTTGTATTCCGGGGCTCCTACAATGAGCAGTTCTTC. As protein: CSVVFRGSYNEQFF.